Detailed here is one T cell receptor (beta chain). There is no known antigen for this receptor. No much larger clonotype is one base removed from it; base qualities were not supplied. This sample was included in a study of cytomegalovirus exposure and HLA in healthy donors (dated by TCRdb to the late 2010s). Study-level background: According to a later analysis, one platform produced both the 100 to 150 validation repertoires and the 730 or so repertoires of the first cohort. The study aimed to test whether signatures of past pathogen exposure could be identified by cataloging public T cell receptors. To predict cytomegalovirus infection status, the study brought together high-throughput TCR immunosequencing, statistical association of individual TCRs with disease status, and machine learning. Along with the roughly 670-subject first cohort, a separate validation cohort of roughly 110 different subjects was used. Paper-wide results and their limitations: Subsequent analysis determined that TCRs grouped into clusters in the first cohort also showed a tendency toward co-occurrence across the 120 or so validation repertoires, and 90% to 95% of cluster scores exceeded 0. The authors suggested that the approach could potentially be extended to other disease states and immunological phenotypes. In vitro tests confirmed that three of the cytomegalovirus-associated TCR beta chains recognize cytomegalovirus antigens. The classifier was reported to diagnose cytomegalovirus status with high specificity and sensitivity in both the original cohort and the validation cohort. While some public TCRs were present in many individuals, most TCR sequences turned up only very rarely across donors. In the study, 150 to 200 TCR beta chains were listed as associated with cytomegalovirus. All 120 or so repertoires were used to score co-occurrence in the validation cohort in a later analysis, because that analysis had no HLA typing for the cohort.

Library prep was done by the immunoSEQ multiplex PCR assay. Under the source paper's analysis protocol: A statistical classification framework was built to diagnose cytomegalovirus status from the catalog of TCR beta chain sequences. Drawn from immuneACCESS, this table holds only the in-frame rearrangements with V and J called that TCRdb kept. Clones are partly lost; checked studies trace under half to an unresolved V gene and leave the rest unexplained. D and trimming were read from the DNA, whereas the V and J calls and clone size are those reported in that table. The sample records around 250,000 clones, 90% of which are singletons. Around 3.1% of the sample goes to the ten largest clones. Donors formed part of the validation cohort, which comprised approximately 130 subjects and was distinct from the first cohort of under 800 subjects. Trimming at the junction amounts to 3 bases on V and 8 bases on J, and the germline ends lie 5 bases apart. The CDR3 goes from the cysteine to the phenylalanine over 11 residues. The read is trimmed to its CDR3 DNA, 33 bases read in frame from base 1. Per the germline V gene, SNHLY is the CDR1 and FYNNEI is the CDR2.

The rearranged segments are TRBV2 and TRBJ2-4, with an unclear D gene assignment. The sequence came from a young woman in good health and CMV-seronegative. Sequencing was carried out using PBMCs. The CDR3 region: CASSDGDIQYF. At the DNA level, the sequence is TGTGCCAGCAGTGACGGTGACATTCAGTACTTC.